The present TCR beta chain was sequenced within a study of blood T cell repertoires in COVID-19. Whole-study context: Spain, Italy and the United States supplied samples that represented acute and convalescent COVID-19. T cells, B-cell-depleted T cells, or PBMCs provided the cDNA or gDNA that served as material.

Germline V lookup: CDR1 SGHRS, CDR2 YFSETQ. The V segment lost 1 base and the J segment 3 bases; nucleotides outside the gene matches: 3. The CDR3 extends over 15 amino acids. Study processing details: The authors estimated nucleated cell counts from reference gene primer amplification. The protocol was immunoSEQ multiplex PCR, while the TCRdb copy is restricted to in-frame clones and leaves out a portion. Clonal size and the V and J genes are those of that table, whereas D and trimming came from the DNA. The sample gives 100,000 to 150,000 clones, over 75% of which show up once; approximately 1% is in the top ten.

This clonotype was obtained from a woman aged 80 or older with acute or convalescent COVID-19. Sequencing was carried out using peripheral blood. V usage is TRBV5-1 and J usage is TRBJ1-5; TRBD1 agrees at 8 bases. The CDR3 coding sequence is TGCGCCAGCAGCTTGCAGGGGGCGTACAATCAGCCCCAGCATTTT. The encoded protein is CASSLQGAYNQPQHF.